Shown below are 22 T cell receptor beta chains from a single sample sequenced in a study of T cell repertoires in cytomegalovirus infection. Via MiXCR, TCRdb re-called the reads, giving one row per CDR3 protein. The top ten clones hold approximately 14% of a sample with 350,000 to 550,000 distinct CDR3 sequences, approximately 30% of them seen once. Sequencing used PBMCs. The receptors derive from a human donor in good health (CMV status not recorded). Some clones in this sample may be carry-over from other donors' samples.

V gene TRBV5-4 combines with J gene TRBJ2-1, with 10 bases that match TRBD2. The germline gives CDR1 SGHNT, CDR2 YYREEE (reference sequence). This CDR3 is 15 amino acids long. The ends lost 4 bases at V and 5 bases at J; junction bases unmatched: 6. The CDR3 nucleotides are TGTGCCAGCAGCGGAGGACTAGCGGAAAACAATGAGCAGTTCTTC. This sequence encodes CASSGGLAENNEQFF.

As to this clonotype: An end of the junction does not agree with germline; a read error may underlie this. The chain links TRBV7-8 to TRBJ1-1; unclear D gene. The CDR3 loop spans 15 amino acids. CDR1 and CDR2 (germline): SGHVS, FQNEAQ. Written as DNA, the CDR3 is TGTGACAGCAGCTTAGTTCCTGTATCGAACACTGAAGCTTTCTTT. This sequence encodes CDSSLVPVSNTEAFF. Combining the CDR3 with reference TRBV7-8 and TRBJ1-1 gives the whole variable domain GAGVSQSPRYKVAKRGQDVALRCDPISGHVSLFWYQQALGQGPEFLTYFQNEAQLDKSGLPSDRFFAERPEGSVSTLKIQRTQQEDSAVYLCDSSLVPVSNTEAFFGQGTRLTVV.

Only a few counts were recorded for this clonotype. The rearrangement joins TRBV7-6 to TRBJ2-7; D not certain. From germline, CDR1 is SGHVS and CDR2 FNYEAQ. V shed 3 bases and J shed 10 bases, with 7 bases lying between them. The CDR3 extends over 10 amino acids. This CDR3 is CASSFNPQYF. CDR3 nucleotide sequence: TGTGCCAGCAGCTTCAATCCCCAGTACTTC.

This clonotype was detected once. Because the CDR3 is missing its conserved closing phenylalanine or tryptophan, this is likely a read error. The genes are TRBV9 and TRBJ2-1; tentatively, D is TRBD1 or TRBD2 (5 bases each). Germline CDR1 reads SGDLS; CDR2 reads YYNGEE. The length of the CDR3 is 16 residues. V was shortened by 3 bases and J by 4 bases, with 17 bases between the two germline ends. The CDR3 DNA reads TGTGCCAGCAGCGCGAGGGGTGGGGTCCTTTACAATGAGCAGTTCTTA. It encodes CASSARGGVLYNEQFL.

This clonotype was counted ten times or more. The chain recombines TRBV7-2 with TRBJ1-2, with D perhaps matching TRBD1 (5 bases). The CDR3 contains 15 residues. Trimming removed 0 bases at V and 3 bases at J, with 11 bases between. Germline V CDR1 and CDR2: SGHTA, FQGNSA. CDR3 nucleotide sequence: TGTGCCAGCAGCTTAGCTCCAGGGCCGGACTATGGCTACACCTTC. As protein: CASSLAPGPDYGYTF.

The rearrangement uses TRBV5-1 and TRBJ1-5; D not certain. Germline V gene lookup returns CDR1 SGHRS and CDR2 YFSETQ. V lost 5 bases and J 3 bases, leaving 12 bases between the germline ends. This CDR3 contains 14 residues. In nucleotides, the CDR3 is TGCGCCAGCAGTACGGACGGGCTCAATCAGCCCCAGCATTTT. Translating it yields CASSTDGLNQPQHF.

This clonotype has a count of ten or more. This chain joins TRBV7-8 and TRBJ2-3; TRBD2 matches at 9 bases. Trimming at V came to 2 bases and at J to 5 bases, leaving 8 bases not matched to a gene. This CDR3 spans 16 amino acids. The germline V gene encodes CDR1 SGHVS and CDR2 FQNEAQ. The CDR3: CASSLNSGGGVDTQYF. The DNA of the CDR3 is TGTGCCAGCAGCTTAAATAGTGGCGGGGGGGTAGATACGCAGTATTTT.

This clonotype has at least ten counts. J is TRBJ2-3 and V is TRBV7-6, with 8 bases fitting TRBD1. Germline V CDR1 and CDR2: SGHVS, FNYEAQ. V lost 6 bases and J lost 0; bases outside the gene matches: 5. This CDR3 has 15 residues. The CDR3, as DNA: TGTGCCAGCAGACCGGGACAGGAAAGCACAGATACGCAGTATTTT. Protein: CASRPGQESTDTQYF. The complete variable domain, with remaining parts taken from reference TRBV7-6 and TRBJ2-3, reads GAGVSQSPRYKVTKRGQDVALRCDPISGHVSLYWYRQALGQGPEFLTYFNYEAQQDKSGLPNDRFSAERPEGSISTLTIQRTEQRDSAMYRCASRPGQESTDTQYFGPGTRLTVL.

This chain uses TRBV20-1 with TRBJ1-5; 8 nucleotides align to TRBD1. CDR3 size: 15 residues. Trimming took 4 bases from V and 3 from J; bases not matched to a gene: 8. Germline V gives CDR1 DFQATT, CDR2 SNEGSKA (reference sequence). CDR3 loop: CSAKNGQGSNQPQHF. For the CDR3, the DNA is TGCAGTGCTAAAAATGGACAGGGTTCCAATCAGCCCCAGCATTTT.

This chain connects TRBV20-1 to TRBJ1-2; the D gene is possibly TRBD1 (5 bases). V lost 2 bases, J lost 6 bases, and 13 bases lay in between. Looked up from germline, CDR1 is DFQATT and CDR2 is SNEGSKA (reference sequence). CDR3 size: 13 residues. CDR3 DNA sequence: TGCAGTGCTAGAAAGAGGCAGGGCCATGGCTACACCTTC. This codes for CSARKRQGHGYTF.

In its sample, this clonotype was seen many times. The chain uses TRBV6-1 and TRBJ1-1; possible D gene TRBD1, 5 bases. This CDR3 has 10 residues. V gave up 7 bases and J gave up 7 bases, with 7 bases separating them. In germline, CDR1 is MNHNS, CDR2 SASEGT. The DNA for the CDR3 is TGTGCCAGCAACAGGCATGAAGCTTTCTTT. Its translation is CASNRHEAFF.

This rearrangement joins TRBV12-3 or TRBV12-4 to TRBJ1-1; a possible D gene is TRBD1 (6 bases). There are 17 residues in the CDR3. The V end was cut by 5 bases, the J end by 3 bases, with 22 bases between. The CDR3 region is CASSLKQGLGIDTEAFF. CDR3 coding DNA: TGTGCCAGCAGTCTAAAACAGGGTCTTGGGATAGACACTGAAGCTTTCTTT.

In this sample, this clonotype turned up a few times. The gene calls are TRBV6-6 and TRBJ2-1; 7 bases agree with TRBD1. CDR3 length: 12 residues. V lost 6 bases to trimming and J lost 10 bases; unmatched junction nucleotides: 6. The germline gives CDR1 MNHNY, CDR2 SVGAGI (reference sequence). The CDR3, as DNA: TGTGCCAGCAGGGACAGGCCGGCCGAGCAGTTCTTC. Translation gives CASRDRPAEQFF.

There are many counts of this clonotype. The chain links TRBV7-8 to TRBJ1-2; tentative D call: TRBD1 (5 bases). The CDR3 sequence is 14 residues long. CDR1 is SGHVS, CDR2 FQNEAQ, per germline. With 5 bases removed from V and 0 bases from J, the gap between germline ends came to 10 bases. CDR3 nucleotides: TGTGCCAGCAGCCCAGGGTCCCCTAACTATGGCTACACCTTC. Protein sequence: CASSPGSPNYGYTF.

The chain employs TRBV24-1 and TRBJ1-1, with TRBD1 matching over 9 bases. This CDR3 is 17 amino acids long. CDR1 and CDR2 (germline): KGHDR, SFDVKD. Germline trimming cut 2 bases from V and 1 base from J; bases unmatched to any gene: 7. The CDR3 region is CATSDSTTGGRNTEAFF. The CDR3 region has the DNA TGTGCCACCAGTGATTCGACGACAGGGGGGAGGAACACTGAAGCTTTCTTT.

A word on this clonotype: This sequence may be a read error, since a much larger clone differs from it by one base. No conserved phenylalanine or tryptophan ends this CDR3, so it is likely a read error. The chain is built from TRBV6-1 and TRBJ1-6; D remains unclear. The V end lost 6 bases, the J end lost 0 bases, and 21 bases lay between the germline ends. The germline V gene has CDR1 MNHNS and CDR2 SASEGT. CDR3 length: 19 residues. CDR3: CASSPYGPQRSSYNSPLHS. The CDR3 region has the DNA TGTGCCAGCAGCCCTTACGGGCCCCAGAGGAGCTCCTATAATTCACCCCTCCACTCT.

In its sample, this clonotype was seen a few times. The rearrangement links TRBV12-3 or TRBV12-4 to TRBJ2-7, with D perhaps TRBD2 (5 bases). The CDR3 has 14 amino acids. V was cut by 7 bases and J by 2 bases, with 15 bases left in between. CDR3 loop: CASTKLGDTYEQYF. In DNA form, the CDR3 reads TGTGCCAGCACCAAACTCGGGGATACCTACGAGCAGTACTTC.

This clonotype was observed a few times. J is TRBJ2-7 and V is TRBV6-5; D perhaps matches TRBD2 (5 bases). The germline V and J ends were trimmed by 6 bases and 7 bases, with 10 bases remaining between them. This CDR3 contains 11 residues. CDR1 is MNHEY and CDR2 is SVGAGI in the germline V gene. CDR3 region: CASRLPGEQYF. CDR3 nucleotides: TGTGCCAGCAGACTACCGGGGGAGCAGTACTTC.

This clonotype was picked up a small number of times. The V gene is TRBV7-2, the J gene TRBJ1-1; weak D call: TRBD1 (5 bases). Germline V CDR1 and CDR2: SGHTA, FQGNSA. Trimming left V 1 base short and J 1 base short, with 10 bases between. This CDR3 has 15 residues. This chain's CDR3 is CASSLDLGENTEAFF. As DNA, the CDR3 is TGTGCCAGCAGCTTAGATTTAGGGGAGAACACTGAAGCTTTCTTT.

As for this clonotype: The junction and the germline gene differ at one end; a read error may be behind it. The gene calls are TRBV7-9 and TRBJ2-1, with a weak D call TRBD2 (5 bases). The germline V gene has CDR1 SEHNR and CDR2 FQNEAQ (reference sequence). The CDR3 extends over 15 amino acids. The CDR3 loop is CASSPDSSSYHEHFF. For the CDR3, the DNA is TGTGCCAGCAGCCCGGACTCCAGCTCCTACCATGAGCATTTCTTC.

This clonotype was counted only a few times. The chain has TRBV12-3 or TRBV12-4 and TRBJ1-2, with TRBD1 matching 7 bases. This CDR3 has 13 amino acids. V lost 6 bases and J lost 7; bases outside the gene matches: 8. CDR3 sequence reads: CASSPDRVLGYTF. In DNA form, the CDR3 reads TGTGCCAGCAGCCCAGACAGGGTACTTGGCTACACCTTC.

J is TRBJ1-4 and V is TRBV4-1; D gene unclear. Looked up from germline, CDR1 is MGHRA and CDR2 is YSYEKL. The CDR3 sequence is 15 residues long. The V gene lost 1 base and the J gene lost 5 bases, with 11 bases spanning the gap. The CDR3 protein is CASSQVLTPNEKLFF. As DNA, the CDR3 is TGCGCCAGCAGCCAAGTTCTGACACCGAATGAAAAACTGTTTTTT.